What follows is one T cell receptor (beta chain) and its context. Its antigen is not identified. This specimen comes from a study of beta chain features in type 1 diabetes. Overall study findings and caveats: With patients and controls alike, PCR might favor shorter templates to an equal degree.

TCRB transcripts that were expressed got sequenced, as all of the isolated RNA had been reverse transcribed. The data were produced by immunoSEQ multiplex PCR, yet TCRdb's version contains in-frame clones alone and is incomplete. This sample has under 400,000 clones, with 10% to 15% found just once. This TCR was recovered from a man aged 18 to 35 in good health. Sequenced material: naive CD4+ T cells from blood.

Written as DNA, the CDR3 is TGTGCCAGCAGCTTAGGTGTCGGGGGGGCCTCAGATACGCAGTATTTT. This sequence encodes CASSLGVGGASDTQYF. V gene TRBV7-6 combines with J gene TRBJ2-3; 8 nucleotides align to TRBD2. Germline values: CDR1 SGHVS, CDR2 FNYEAQ. The V gene end was trimmed by 1 base and the J gene end by 4 bases; junction bases not matched to a gene: 7. This CDR3 contains 16 residues.